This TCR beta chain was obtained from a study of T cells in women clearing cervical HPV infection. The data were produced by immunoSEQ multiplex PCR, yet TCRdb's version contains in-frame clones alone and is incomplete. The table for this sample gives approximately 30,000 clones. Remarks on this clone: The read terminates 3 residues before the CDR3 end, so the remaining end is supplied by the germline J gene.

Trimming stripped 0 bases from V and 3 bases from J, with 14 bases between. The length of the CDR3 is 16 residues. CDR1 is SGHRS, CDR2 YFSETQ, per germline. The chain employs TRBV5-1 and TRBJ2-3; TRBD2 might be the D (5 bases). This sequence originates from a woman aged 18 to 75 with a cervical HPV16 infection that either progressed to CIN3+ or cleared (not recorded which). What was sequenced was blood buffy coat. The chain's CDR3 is CASSLAARSETDTQYF. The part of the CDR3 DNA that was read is TGCGCCAGCAGCTTGGCGGCCCGTAGCGAGACAGATACG.